Below, 2 T cell receptor beta chains from the same sample are listed, as sequenced in a study of early T cells in non-severe SARS-CoV-2 infection. MiXCR, run by TCRdb on the 5' RACE reads, gives a single entry per CDR3 protein. The sample has approximately 83,000 distinct CDR3 sequences, 13% to 15% seen once. Sequencing was carried out using whole blood. The receptors here all came from an adult who was a healthcare worker with PCR-confirmed SARS-CoV-2 infection or an uninfected control (not recorded which).

In this sample, this clonotype turned up a few times. This sequence may be a read error, since a much larger clone differs from it by one base. The rearrangement links TRBV12-3 or TRBV12-4 to TRBJ1-6; TRBD1 might be the D (6 bases). V lost 5 bases and J lost 7, with 18 bases in between. The length of the CDR3 is 16 residues. CDR3 in DNA: TGTGCCAGCAGTGAAATCTTGGGACAAGGGAATTCACCCCTCCACTTT. It translates to CASSEILGQGNSPLHF.

This clonotype occurred a few times. The chain couples TRBV29-1 to TRBJ2-7; possibly TRBD2 for D (5 bases). The V end was cut by 6 bases, the J end by 1 base, with 13 bases between. This CDR3 spans 13 amino acids. CDR1 and CDR2 (germline): SQVTM, ANQGSEA. The CDR3 sequence: CSVGVLASYEQYF. CDR3 DNA sequence: TGCAGCGTCGGAGTATTAGCGTCCTACGAGCAGTACTTC.